These 2 T cell receptor beta chains came from one sample sequenced in a study of blood T cell repertoires in COVID-19. The protocol was immunoSEQ multiplex PCR, while the TCRdb copy is restricted to in-frame clones and leaves out a portion. Of under 250,000 clones listed, under 95% are singletons. The specimen was peripheral blood. Source of these receptors: a man aged 25 to 40 with acute or convalescent COVID-19.

The chain recombines TRBV3-1 (or the pseudogene TRBV3-2) with TRBJ2-7; 12 nucleotides match TRBD1. V lost 5 bases, J lost 2 bases, and 7 bases stayed unmatched. Germline V gene sequence: CDR1 LGHDT, CDR2 YNNKEL (reference sequence). The CDR3 has 16 residues. CDR3: CASSGGQGAFTYEQYF. The CDR3 DNA reads as TGTGCCAGCAGCGGGGGACAGGGGGCTTTTACCTACGAGCAGTACTTC.

A word on this clone: Other DNA sequences of this sample code for an identical CDR3. The chain is built from TRBV5-1 and TRBJ2-7, with a possible D match to TRBD1 (6 bases). Deletions cut 4 bases from V and 0 bases from J, with 14 bases between. The length of the CDR3 is 15 residues. Germline CDR1 and CDR2: SGHRS and YFSETQ. In DNA, the CDR3 is TGCGCCAGCAGCCCCAGACAGGCGACCTCCTACGAGCAGTACTTC. This codes for CASSPRQATSYEQYF.